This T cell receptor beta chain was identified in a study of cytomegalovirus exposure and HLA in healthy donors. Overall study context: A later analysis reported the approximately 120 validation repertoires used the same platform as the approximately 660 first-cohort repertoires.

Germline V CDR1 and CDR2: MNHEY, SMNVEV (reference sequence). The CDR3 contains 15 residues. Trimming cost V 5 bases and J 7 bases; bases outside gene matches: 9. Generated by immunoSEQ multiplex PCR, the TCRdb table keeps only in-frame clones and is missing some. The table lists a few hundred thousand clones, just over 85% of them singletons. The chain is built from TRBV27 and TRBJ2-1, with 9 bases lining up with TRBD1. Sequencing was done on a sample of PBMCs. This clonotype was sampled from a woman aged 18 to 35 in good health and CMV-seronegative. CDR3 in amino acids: CASSTRRQGENEQFF. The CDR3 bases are TGTGCCAGCAGTACCAGAAGACAGGGGGAGAATGAGCAGTTCTTC.